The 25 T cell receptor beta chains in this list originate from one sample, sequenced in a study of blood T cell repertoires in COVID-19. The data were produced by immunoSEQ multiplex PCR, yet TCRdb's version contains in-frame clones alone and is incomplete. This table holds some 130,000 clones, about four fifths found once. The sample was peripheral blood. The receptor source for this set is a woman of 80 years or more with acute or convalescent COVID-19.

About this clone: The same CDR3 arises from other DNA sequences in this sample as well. The CDR3 coding sequence is TGCGCCAGCAGCTTGGGACAGGGTCGAAATTCACCCCTCCACTTT. Its protein is CASSLGQGRNSPLHF. The chain combines TRBV5-1 with TRBJ1-6, with 7 positions matching TRBD1. The V gene's germline CDR1 is SGHRS and CDR2 YFSETQ. The junction had 4 bases not matched to a gene; V was cut back by 0 bases and J by 7 bases. This CDR3 has 15 residues.

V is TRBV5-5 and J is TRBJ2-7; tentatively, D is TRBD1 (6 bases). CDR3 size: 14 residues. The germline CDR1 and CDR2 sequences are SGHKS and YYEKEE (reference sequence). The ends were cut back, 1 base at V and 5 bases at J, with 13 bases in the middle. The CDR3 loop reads CASSLIGTTHEQYF. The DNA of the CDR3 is TGTGCCAGCAGCTTGATTGGGACAACCCACGAGCAGTACTTC.

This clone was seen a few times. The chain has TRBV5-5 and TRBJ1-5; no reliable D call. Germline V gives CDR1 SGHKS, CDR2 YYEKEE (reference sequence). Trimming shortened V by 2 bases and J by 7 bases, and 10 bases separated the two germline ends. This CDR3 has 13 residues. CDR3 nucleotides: TGTGCCAGCAGCTTAGACCCGGGGCAGCCCCAGCATTTT. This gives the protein CASSLDPGQPQHF.

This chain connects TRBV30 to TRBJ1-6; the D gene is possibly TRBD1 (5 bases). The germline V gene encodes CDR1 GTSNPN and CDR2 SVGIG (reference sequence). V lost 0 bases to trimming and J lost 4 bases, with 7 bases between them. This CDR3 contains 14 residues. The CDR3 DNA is TGTGCCTGGAGTGTAGACAGATATAATTCACCCCTCCACTTT. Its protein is CAWSVDRYNSPLHF.

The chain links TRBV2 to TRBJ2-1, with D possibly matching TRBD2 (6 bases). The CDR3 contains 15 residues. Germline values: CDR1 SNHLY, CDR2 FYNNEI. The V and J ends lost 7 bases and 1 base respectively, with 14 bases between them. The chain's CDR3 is CASKERVFSYNEQFF. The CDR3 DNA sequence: TGTGCCAGCAAAGAGCGGGTCTTTTCCTACAATGAGCAGTTCTTC.

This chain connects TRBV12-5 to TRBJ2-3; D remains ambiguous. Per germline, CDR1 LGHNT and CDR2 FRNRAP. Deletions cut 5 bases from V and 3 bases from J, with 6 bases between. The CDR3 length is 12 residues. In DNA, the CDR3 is TGTGCTAGTGGTCACCGGACAGATACGCAGTATTTT. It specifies CASGHRTDTQYF.

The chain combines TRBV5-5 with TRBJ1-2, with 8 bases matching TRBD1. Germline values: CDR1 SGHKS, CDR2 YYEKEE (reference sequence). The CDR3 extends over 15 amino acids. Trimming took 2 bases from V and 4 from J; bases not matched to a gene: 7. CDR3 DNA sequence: TGTGCCAGCAGCTTTAGGTCAGGGGGCGTCTATGGCTACACCTTC. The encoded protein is CASSFRSGGVYGYTF. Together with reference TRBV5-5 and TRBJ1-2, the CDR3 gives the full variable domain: DAGVTQSPTHLIKTRGQQVTLRCSPISGHKSVSWYQQVLGQGPQFIFQYYEKEERGRGNFPDRFSARQFPNYSSELNVNALLLGDSALYLCASSFRSGGVYGYTFGSGTRLTVV.

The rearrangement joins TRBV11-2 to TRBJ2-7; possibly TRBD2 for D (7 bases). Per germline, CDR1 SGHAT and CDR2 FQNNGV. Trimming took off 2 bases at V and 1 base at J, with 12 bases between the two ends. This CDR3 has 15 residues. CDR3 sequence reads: CASSLFGGLSYEQYF. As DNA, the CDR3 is TGTGCCAGCAGCTTATTCGGGGGGCTATCCTACGAGCAGTACTTC.

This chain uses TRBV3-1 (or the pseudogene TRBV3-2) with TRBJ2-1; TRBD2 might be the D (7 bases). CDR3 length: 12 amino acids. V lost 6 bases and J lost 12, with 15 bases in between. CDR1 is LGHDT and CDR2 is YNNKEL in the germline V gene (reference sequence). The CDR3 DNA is TGTGCCAGCAGGGCGACGGGGGGCGCGCAGTTCTTC. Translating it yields CASRATGGAQFF.

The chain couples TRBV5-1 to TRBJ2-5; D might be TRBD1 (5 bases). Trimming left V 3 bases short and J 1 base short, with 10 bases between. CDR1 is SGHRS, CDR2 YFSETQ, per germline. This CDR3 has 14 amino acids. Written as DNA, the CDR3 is TGCGCCAGCAGCTGGGGCTCGAGCCAAGAGACCCAGTACTTC. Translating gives CASSWGSSQETQYF.

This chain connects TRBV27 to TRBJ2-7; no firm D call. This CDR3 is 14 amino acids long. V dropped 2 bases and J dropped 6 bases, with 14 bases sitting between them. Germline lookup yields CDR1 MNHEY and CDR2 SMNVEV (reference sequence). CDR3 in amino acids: CASSLGPYTAEQYF. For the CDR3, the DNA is TGTGCCAGCAGTTTAGGGCCATACACTGCCGAGCAGTACTTC.

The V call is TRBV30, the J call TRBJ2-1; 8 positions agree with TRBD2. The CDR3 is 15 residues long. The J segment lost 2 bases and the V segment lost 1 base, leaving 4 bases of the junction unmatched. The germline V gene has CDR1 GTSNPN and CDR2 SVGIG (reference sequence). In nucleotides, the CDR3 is TGTGCCTGGAGTGGGCTAGCGGGTCCCTACAATGAGCAGTTCTTC. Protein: CAWSGLAGPYNEQFF.

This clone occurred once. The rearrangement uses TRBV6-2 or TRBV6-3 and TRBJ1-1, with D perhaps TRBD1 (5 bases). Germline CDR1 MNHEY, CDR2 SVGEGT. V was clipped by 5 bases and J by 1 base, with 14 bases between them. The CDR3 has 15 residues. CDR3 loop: CASSPGGTGNTEAFF. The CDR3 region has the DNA TGTGCCAGCAGTCCCGGGGGTACAGGGAACACTGAAGCTTTCTTT.

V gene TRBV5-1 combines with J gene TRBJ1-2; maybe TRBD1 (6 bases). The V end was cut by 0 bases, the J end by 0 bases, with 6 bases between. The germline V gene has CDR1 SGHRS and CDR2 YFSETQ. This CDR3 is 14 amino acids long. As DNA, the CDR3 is TGCGCCAGCAGCTTGGGGGGGCCTAACTATGGCTACACCTTC. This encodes CASSLGGPNYGYTF.

CDR3 nucleotides: TGTGCCAGCAGTTACTCGATTGGCCCAATGAAGAATACGCAGTATTTT. Its translation: CASSYSIGPMKNTQYF. This chain joins TRBV6-2 or TRBV6-3 and TRBJ2-3; D remains unclear. Germline loops: CDR1 MNHEY, CDR2 SVGEGT. The CDR3 has 16 amino acids. Trimming left V 0 bases short and J 7 bases short, with 17 bases between.

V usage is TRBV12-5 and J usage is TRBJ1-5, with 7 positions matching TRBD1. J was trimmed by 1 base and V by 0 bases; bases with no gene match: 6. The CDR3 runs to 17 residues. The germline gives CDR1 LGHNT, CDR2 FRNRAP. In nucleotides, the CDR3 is TGTGCTAGTGGTTTGGTACTGGAGGGGGCGAGCAATCAGCCCCAGCATTTT. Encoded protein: CASGLVLEGASNQPQHF.

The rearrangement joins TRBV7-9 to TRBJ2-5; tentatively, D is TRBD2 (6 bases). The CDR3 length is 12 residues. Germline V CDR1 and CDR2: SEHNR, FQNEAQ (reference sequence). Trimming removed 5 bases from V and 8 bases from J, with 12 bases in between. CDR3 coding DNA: TGTGCCAGCAGCAGCGGGCTTATAACCCAGTACTTC. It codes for CASSSGLITQYF.

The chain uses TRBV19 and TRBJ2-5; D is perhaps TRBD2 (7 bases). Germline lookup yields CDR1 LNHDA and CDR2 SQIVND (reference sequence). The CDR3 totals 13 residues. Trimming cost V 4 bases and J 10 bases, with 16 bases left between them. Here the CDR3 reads CASSTTGRGGQYF. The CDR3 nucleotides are TGTGCCAGTAGTACCACAGGGAGGGGAGGCCAGTACTTC. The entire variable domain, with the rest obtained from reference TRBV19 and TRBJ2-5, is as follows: DGGITQSPKYLFRKEGQNVTLSCEQNLNHDAMYWYRQDPGQGLRLIYYSQIVNDFQKGDIAEGYSVSREKKESFPLTVTSAQKNPTAFYLCASSTTGRGGQYFGPGTRLLVL.

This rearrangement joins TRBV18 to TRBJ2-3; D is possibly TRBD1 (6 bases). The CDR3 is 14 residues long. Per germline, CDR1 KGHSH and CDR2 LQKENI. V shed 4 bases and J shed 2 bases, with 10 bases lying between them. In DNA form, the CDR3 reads TGTGCCAGCTCACTTACAGGGCACACAGATACGCAGTATTTT. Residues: CASSLTGHTDTQYF.

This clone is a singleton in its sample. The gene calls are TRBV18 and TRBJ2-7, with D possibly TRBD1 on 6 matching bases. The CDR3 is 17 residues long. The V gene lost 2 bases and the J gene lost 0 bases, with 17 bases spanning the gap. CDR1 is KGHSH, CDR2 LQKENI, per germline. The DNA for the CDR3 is TGTGCCAGCTCACCAGGTCAACCCGGACAGAACTCCTACGAGCAGTACTTC. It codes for CASSPGQPGQNSYEQYF. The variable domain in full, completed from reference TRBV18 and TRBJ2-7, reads NAGVMQNPRHLVRRRGQEARLRCSPMKGHSHVYWYRQLPEEGLKFMVYLQKENIIDESGMPKERFSAEFPKEGPSILRIQQVVRGDSAAYFCASSPGQPGQNSYEQYFGPGTRLTVT.

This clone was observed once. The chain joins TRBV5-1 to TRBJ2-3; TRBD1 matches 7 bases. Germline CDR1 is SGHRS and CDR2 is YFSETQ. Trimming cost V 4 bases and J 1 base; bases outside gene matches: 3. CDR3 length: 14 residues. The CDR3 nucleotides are TGCGCCAGCAGCGTCGGGACAGGCACAGATACGCAGTATTTT. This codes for CASSVGTGTDTQYF.

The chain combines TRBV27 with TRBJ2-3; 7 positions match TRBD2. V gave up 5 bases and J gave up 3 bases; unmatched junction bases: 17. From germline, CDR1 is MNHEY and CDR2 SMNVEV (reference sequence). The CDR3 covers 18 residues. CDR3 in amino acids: CASSRATMIGGSTDTQYF. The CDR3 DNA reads TGTGCCAGCAGTCGAGCCACAATGATCGGGGGGAGTACAGATACGCAGTATTTT.

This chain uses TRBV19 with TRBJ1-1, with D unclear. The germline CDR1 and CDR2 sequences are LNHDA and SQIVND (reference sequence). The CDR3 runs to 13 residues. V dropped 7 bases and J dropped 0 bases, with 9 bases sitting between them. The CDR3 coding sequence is TGTGCCAGTATGGCCCTCATGAACACTGAAGCTTTCTTT. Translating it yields CASMALMNTEAFF. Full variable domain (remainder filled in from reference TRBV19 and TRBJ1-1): DGGITQSPKYLFRKEGQNVTLSCEQNLNHDAMYWYRQDPGQGLRLIYYSQIVNDFQKGDIAEGYSVSREKKESFPLTVTSAQKNPTAFYLCASMALMNTEAFFGQGTRLTVV.

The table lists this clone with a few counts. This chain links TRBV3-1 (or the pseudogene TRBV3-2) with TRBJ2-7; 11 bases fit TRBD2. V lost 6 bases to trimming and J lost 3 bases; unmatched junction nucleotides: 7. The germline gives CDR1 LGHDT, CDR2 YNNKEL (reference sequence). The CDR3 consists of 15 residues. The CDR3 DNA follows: TGTGCCAGCAGTTCCTGGACTAGCGGGCTCTACGAGCAGTACTTC. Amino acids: CASSSWTSGLYEQYF.

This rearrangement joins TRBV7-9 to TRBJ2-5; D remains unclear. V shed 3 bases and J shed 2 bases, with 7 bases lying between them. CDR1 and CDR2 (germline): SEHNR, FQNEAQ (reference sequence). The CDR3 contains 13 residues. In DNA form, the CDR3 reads TGTGCCAGCAGCTTCCCAGTTCAAGAGACCCAGTACTTC. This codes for CASSFPVQETQYF.